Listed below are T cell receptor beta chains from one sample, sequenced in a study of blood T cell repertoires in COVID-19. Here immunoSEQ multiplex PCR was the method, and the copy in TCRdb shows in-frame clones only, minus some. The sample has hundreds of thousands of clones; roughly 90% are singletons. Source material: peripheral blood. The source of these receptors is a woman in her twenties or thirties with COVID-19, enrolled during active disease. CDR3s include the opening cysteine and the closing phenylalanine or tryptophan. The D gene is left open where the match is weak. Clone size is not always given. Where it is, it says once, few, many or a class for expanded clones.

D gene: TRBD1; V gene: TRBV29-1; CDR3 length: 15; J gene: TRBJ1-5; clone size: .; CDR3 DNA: TGCAGCGTCCAACTCATCCAGGGGGCAGGTCAGCCCCAGCATTTT; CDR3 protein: CSVQLIQGAGQPQHF
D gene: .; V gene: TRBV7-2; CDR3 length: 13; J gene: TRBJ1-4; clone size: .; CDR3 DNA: TGTGCCAGCAGCCCGCGGACTGGGGAAAAACTGTTTTTT; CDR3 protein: CASSPRTGEKLFF
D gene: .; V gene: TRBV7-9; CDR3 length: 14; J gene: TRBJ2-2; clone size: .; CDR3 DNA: TGTGCCAGCAGCTTTAAGAGGGCCGGCGGGGAGCTGTTTTTT; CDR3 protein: CASSFKRAGGELFF
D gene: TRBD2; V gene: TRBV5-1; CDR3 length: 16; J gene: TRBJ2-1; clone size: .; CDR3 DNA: TGCGCCAGCAGCCTCATTCGGGGGGGTAATTACAATGAGCAGTTCTTC; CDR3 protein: CASSLIRGGNYNEQFF
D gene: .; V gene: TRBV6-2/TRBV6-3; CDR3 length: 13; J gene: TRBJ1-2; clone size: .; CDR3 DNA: TGTGCCAGCAGTTATGGGCTGAACTATGGCTACACCTTC; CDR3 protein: CASSYGLNYGYTF
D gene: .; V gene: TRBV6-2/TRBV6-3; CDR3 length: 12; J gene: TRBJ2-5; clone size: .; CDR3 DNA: TGTGCCAGCAGTTCAGGGGCAGAGACCCAGTACTTC; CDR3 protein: CASSSGAETQYF
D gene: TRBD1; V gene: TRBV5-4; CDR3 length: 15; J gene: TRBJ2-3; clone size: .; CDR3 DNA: TGTGCCAGCAGATCGTGGACAGGCGGTACAGATACGCAGTATTTT; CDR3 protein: CASRSWTGGTDTQYF
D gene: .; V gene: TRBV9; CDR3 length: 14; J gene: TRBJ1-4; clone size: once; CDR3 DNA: TGTGCCAGCAGCGTAGGCGGGGGTCGGGAAAAACTGTTTTTT; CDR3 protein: CASSVGGGREKLFF
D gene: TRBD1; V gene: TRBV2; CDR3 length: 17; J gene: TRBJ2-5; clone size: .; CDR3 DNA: TGTGCCAGCACTAAACGACAGGGGGGGTGGATGCAAGAGACCCAGTACTTC; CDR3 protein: CASTKRQGGWMQETQYF
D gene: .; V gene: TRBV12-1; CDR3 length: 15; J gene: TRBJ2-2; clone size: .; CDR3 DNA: TGTGCCAGCAGCCCCCGGACAGATCTGACCGGGGAGCTGTTTTTT; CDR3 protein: CASSPRTDLTGELFF
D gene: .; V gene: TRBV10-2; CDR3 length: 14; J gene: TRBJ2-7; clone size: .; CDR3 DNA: TGCGCCAGCAGTGAGGTCCAGGGGAGCGGCGAGCAGTACTTC; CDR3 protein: CASSEVQGSGEQYF
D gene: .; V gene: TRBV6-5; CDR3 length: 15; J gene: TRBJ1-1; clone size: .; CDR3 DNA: TGTGCCAGCAGTTCGGGACACCGGGAAAGGACTGAAGCTTTCTTT; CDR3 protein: CASSSGHRERTEAFF
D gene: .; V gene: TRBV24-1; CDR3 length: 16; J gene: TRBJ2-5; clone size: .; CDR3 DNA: TGTGCCACCAGTTCCTCACGCGGGTGGGGGGAAGAGACCCAGTACTTC; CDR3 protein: CATSSSRGWGEETQYF
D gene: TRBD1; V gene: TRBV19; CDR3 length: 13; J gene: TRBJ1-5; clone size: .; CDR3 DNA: TGTGCCAGTAGCGACAGGGGACCTCAGCCCCAGCATTTT; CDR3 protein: CASSDRGPQPQHF
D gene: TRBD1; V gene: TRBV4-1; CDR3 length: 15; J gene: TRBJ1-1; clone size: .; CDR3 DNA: TGCGCCAGCAGCCATCCGGGACAGGGACTCTTAGAAGCTTTCTTT; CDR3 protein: CASSHPGQGLLEAFF
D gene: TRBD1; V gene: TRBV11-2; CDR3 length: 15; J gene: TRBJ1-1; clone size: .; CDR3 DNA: TGTGCCAGCAGCCCTCAAGGACAGGGTTGGACTGAAGCTTTCTTT; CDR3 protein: CASSPQGQGWTEAFF
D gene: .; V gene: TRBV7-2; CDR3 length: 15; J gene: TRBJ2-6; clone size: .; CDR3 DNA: TGTGCCAGCAGCTTAAGCTCCTCTGGGGCCAACGTCCTGACTTTC; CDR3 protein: CASSLSSSGANVLTF
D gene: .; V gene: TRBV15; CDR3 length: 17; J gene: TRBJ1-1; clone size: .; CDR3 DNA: TGTGCCACCAGCAGTCATCGAGACGGGACAATGAACACTGAAGCTTTCTTT; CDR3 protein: CATSSHRDGTMNTEAFF
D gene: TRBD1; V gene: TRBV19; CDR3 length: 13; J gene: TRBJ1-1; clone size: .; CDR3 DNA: TGTGCCAGTAGTTTGCAGGGGGACACTGAAGCTTTCTTT; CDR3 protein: CASSLQGDTEAFF
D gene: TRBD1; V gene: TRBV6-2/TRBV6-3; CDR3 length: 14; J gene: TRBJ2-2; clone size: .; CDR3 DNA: TGTGCCAGCAGTCTCCCCACAGGGGCCGGGGAGCTGTTTTTT; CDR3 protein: CASSLPTGAGELFF
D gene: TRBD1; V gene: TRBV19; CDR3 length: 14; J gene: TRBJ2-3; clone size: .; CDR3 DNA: TGTGCCAGTTCGGACAGGGGGAGCACAGATACGCAGTATTTT; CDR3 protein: CASSDRGSTDTQYF
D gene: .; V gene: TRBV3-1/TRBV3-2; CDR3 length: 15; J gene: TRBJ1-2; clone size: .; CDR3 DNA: TGTGCCAGCAGCAACACAGAGAAGGTTTCCTATGGCTACACCTTC; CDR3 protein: CASSNTEKVSYGYTF
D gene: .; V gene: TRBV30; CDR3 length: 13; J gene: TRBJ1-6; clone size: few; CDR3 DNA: TGTGCCTGGAGTAGACAGGATAATTCACCCCTCCACTTT; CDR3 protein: CAWSRQDNSPLHF
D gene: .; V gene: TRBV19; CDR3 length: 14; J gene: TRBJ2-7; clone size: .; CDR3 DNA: TGTGCCAGTAGTCGGACTACAAAAGACTACGAGCAGTACTTC; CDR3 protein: CASSRTTKDYEQYF
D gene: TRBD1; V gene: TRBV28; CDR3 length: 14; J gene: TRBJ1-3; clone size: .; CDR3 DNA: TGTGCCAGCAGTTTGACGGACAGGGGTCACACCATATATTTT; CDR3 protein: CASSLTDRGHTIYF
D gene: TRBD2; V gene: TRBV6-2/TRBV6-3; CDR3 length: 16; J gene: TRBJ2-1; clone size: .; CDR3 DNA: TGTGCCAGCAGTTACCCGGGACTAGCGGGGCACAATGAGCAGTTCTTC; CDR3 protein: CASSYPGLAGHNEQFF
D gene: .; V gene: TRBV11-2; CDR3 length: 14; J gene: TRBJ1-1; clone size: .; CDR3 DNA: TGTGCCAGCAGCTTAGGTTTAGCAAACACTGAAGCTTTCTTT; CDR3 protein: CASSLGLANTEAFF
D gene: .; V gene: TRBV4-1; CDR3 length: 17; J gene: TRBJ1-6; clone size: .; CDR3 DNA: TGCGCCAGCAGCCATCCCGGGACTGCTCGCTATAATTCACCCCTCCACTTT; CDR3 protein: CASSHPGTARYNSPLHF
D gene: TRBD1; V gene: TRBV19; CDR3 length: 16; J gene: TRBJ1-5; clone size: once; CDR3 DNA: TGTGCCAGTAGTACGCAAGGGGGACAGGGATATCAGCCCCAGCATTTT; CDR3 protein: CASSTQGGQGYQPQHF
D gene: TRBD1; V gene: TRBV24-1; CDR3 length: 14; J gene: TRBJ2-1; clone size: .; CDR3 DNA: TGTGCCACCAGTGAGCGGAACAGGGGCGATGAGCAGTTCTTC; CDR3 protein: CATSERNRGDEQFF